The rows below give T cell receptor beta chains drawn from one sample of a study of T cell repertoires in cytomegalovirus infection. TCRdb recomputed calls from the reads with MiXCR, one row per CDR3 protein. The data show a few hundred thousand distinct CDR3 sequences, around 40% seen once. The antigens of these receptors remain unknown. This specimen was cultured PBMCs, taken from culture after CMV antigen stimulation. The source is a human donor in good health (CMV status not recorded). Some clones in this sample may be carry-over from other donors' samples. The CDR3 runs from the conserved cysteine through the conserved F or W. The order of the fields is J gene, V gene, CDR3 protein.

>TRBJ2-2|TRBV7-8
CASSLALRVTGELFF
>TRBJ2-7|TRBV5-5
CASSLEGVMIDEQYF
>TRBJ2-7|TRBV7-2
CASSLRPYEQYF
>TRBJ2-2|TRBV5-4
CASSLATTGFSGELFF
>TRBJ1-5|TRBV6-1
CASSDGQRHLRYREFYQPQHF
>TRBJ1-2|TRBV28
CASSFDRWEYGYTF
>TRBJ2-1|TRBV18
CASSPRDRANEQFF
>TRBJ2-5|TRBV7-2
CASSRGLAGGKETQYF
>TRBJ2-3|TRBV7-9
CASSGEQGVFPVTQYF
>TRBJ2-1|TRBV7-2
CASSLGASGLYNEQFF
>TRBJ2-7|TRBV7-2
CASRSGTSGTYEQYF
>TRBJ2-2|TRBV20-1
CSARTGGTGELFF
>TRBJ2-7|TRBV6-6
CASSYSSRGDNWYEQYF
>TRBJ2-3|TRBV4-1
CASSHRGEQYF
>TRBJ2-1|TRBV7-6
CASSLDPGNNEQFF
>TRBJ2-7|TRBV7-9
CASSQTGGGDEQYF
>TRBJ2-7|TRBV6-1
CASKQGTTYEQYF
>TRBJ1-3|TRBV4-3
CASSQDSGTAGNTIYF
>TRBJ2-3|TRBV6-5
CASSYSIGVTDTQYF
>TRBJ1-1|TRBV7-2
CASSLASYTEAFF